The clone carrying this T cell receptor beta chain was seen more than once but under ten times. The antigen is undetermined. The sample originates from a study of T-cell memory formation after mild COVID-19. Study-wide results and caveats: There was no confirmation that second-wave clones peaking on day 37 were SARS-CoV-2 specific.

TCRdb fed the 5' RACE reads into MiXCR, producing one record per CDR3 protein. The sample lists fewer than 300,000 distinct CDR3 sequences, approximately 18% occurring once. The CDR3 loop spans 15 amino acids. Trimming pared 2 bases from V and 0 bases from J, leaving 10 bases between. The germline gives CDR1 SGHRS, CDR2 YFSETQ. The V and J genes are TRBV5-1 and TRBJ2-3, with TRBD1 as a possible D gene (6 bases). Input material: PBMCs or a T cell subset sorted from them (not recorded which). This receptor was identified in a man aged 18-30 years who had mild COVID-19 (a few samples of this study predate the infection). Cell type and time point are not known. The CDR3 sequence: CASSFYGQSTDTQYF. In DNA form, the CDR3 reads TGCGCCAGCAGCTTCTACGGACAGAGCACAGATACGCAGTATTTT.